This is a list of T cell receptor beta chains from one sample in a study of Graves' ophthalmopathy and Graves' hyperthyroidism. In TCRdb, the multiplex PCR reads were re-called with MiXCR into one record per CDR3 protein. The sample contains 350,000 or so distinct CDR3 sequences, 15% to 20% of which appear only once. Sample: peripheral blood. These receptor sequences come from an adult man with Graves' ophthalmopathy. CDR3s include the opening cysteine and the closing phenylalanine or tryptophan. D genes are given only for firm matches. For some rows the clone size is stated as once, few or many, or as a class when expanded; others skip it.

>TRBV18|-|many|TRBJ1-2
CASSPQDYGYTF
TGTGCCAGCTCACCACAGGACTATGGCTACACCTTC
>TRBV2|-|many|TRBJ2-7
CASRSDGWSRPTSYEQYF
TGTGCCAGCAGATCTGATGGGTGGTCACGACCGACCTCCTACGAGCAGTACTTC
>TRBV6-2/TRBV6-3|TRBD2|-|TRBJ2-5
CASTTSGGEYQETQYF
TGTGCCAGCACAACTAGCGGGGGAGAGTACCAAGAGACCCAGTACTTC
>TRBV12-3/TRBV12-4|-|-|TRBJ2-5
CASSLAGAAGGETQYF
TGTGCCAGCAGTTTAGCGGGAGCCGCAGGGGGGGAGACCCAGTACTTC
>TRBV20-1|-|many|TRBJ2-5
CSTGKPETQYF
TGCAGTACCGGGAAGCCAGAGACCCAGTACTTC
>TRBV15|TRBD1|-|TRBJ1-5
CATSREQGSNQPQHF
TGTGCCACCAGCAGAGAACAGGGGAGCAATCAGCCCCAGCATTTT
>TRBV6-1|TRBD1|-|TRBJ2-7
CASSAGTGLHEQYF
TGTGCCAGCAGTGCTGGGACAGGGCTCCACGAGCAGTACTTC
>TRBV11-2|-|many|TRBJ2-7
CASAGQRYEQYF
TGTGCCAGCGCGGGACAACGATACGAGCAGTACTTC
>TRBV20-1|TRBD1|many|TRBJ1-1
CSADGTVNTEAFF
TGCAGTGCTGACGGGACAGTGAACACTGAAGCTTTCTTT
>TRBV6-5|TRBD1|many|TRBJ2-7
CASSYPGDSSDEQYF
TGTGCCAGCAGTTACCCCGGGGACAGTTCGGACGAGCAGTACTTC
>TRBV20-1|-|-|TRBJ1-6
CSARKQEVLGSSPLHF
TGCAGTGCTAGAAAACAGGAGGTCCTCGGGAGTTCACCCCTCCACTTT
>TRBV30|-|many|TRBJ2-7
CAWSVEGGEQYF
TGTGCCTGGAGTGTCGAAGGGGGCGAGCAGTACTTC
>TRBV6-2/TRBV6-3|-|many|TRBJ1-1
CASSYPTQGARTKNTEAFF
TGTGCCAGCAGTTACCCTACCCAGGGTGCAAGGACAAAGAACACTGAAGCTTTCTTT
>TRBV19|-|many|TRBJ1-1
CASSAGRLGTEAFF
TGTGCCAGTAGTGCCGGGCGATTAGGGACTGAAGCTTTCTTT
>TRBV6-2/TRBV6-3|-|many|TRBJ2-7
CASGSPTTSYEQYF
TGTGCCAGTGGAAGTCCTACGACCTCCTACGAGCAGTACTTC
>TRBV28|-|many|TRBJ2-7
CASSSRPGYEQYF
TGTGCCAGCAGTTCCAGGCCAGGATACGAGCAGTACTTC
>TRBV5-1|-|many|TRBJ1-2
CASSLAHNSGYGYTF
TGCGCCAGCAGCTTGGCCCACAACTCAGGCTATGGCTACACCTTC
>TRBV7-3|TRBD1|many|TRBJ1-1
CASSATGREAFF
TGTGCCAGCAGCGCGACAGGGCGTGAAGCTTTCTTT
>TRBV5-1|TRBD1|-|TRBJ1-1
CASSPGQGGGTEAFF
TGCGCCAGCAGTCCGGGACAGGGCGGAGGTACTGAAGCTTTCTTT
>TRBV7-9|TRBD2|many|TRBJ2-5
CASSLTSGGAQETQYF
TGTGCCAGCAGCCTGACTAGCGGGGGGGCCCAAGAGACCCAGTACTTC
>TRBV12-3/TRBV12-4|TRBD1|many|TRBJ1-1
CASSSTSGTGGNEAFF
TGTGCCAGCAGTTCTACTTCCGGGACAGGAGGAAATGAAGCTTTCTTT
>TRBV2|-|-|TRBJ1-1
CASRATGTNTEAFF
TGTGCCAGCAGAGCCACAGGGACGAACACTGAAGCTTTCTTT
>TRBV7-2|-|many|TRBJ1-6
CASSLAQIQGNSPLHF
TGTGCCAGCAGCTTAGCCCAGATTCAGGGTAATTCACCCCTCCACTTT
>TRBV13|-|many|TRBJ2-1
CASSLVNNEQFF
TGTGCCAGCAGCTTAGTTAACAATGAGCAGTTCTTC
>TRBV11-2|-|many|TRBJ2-7
CASSLDGRGHEQYF
TGTGCCAGCAGCTTAGACGGCAGGGGCCACGAGCAGTACTTC
>TRBV30|TRBD1|many|TRBJ1-2
CAWSLDRGGSYGYTF
TGTGCCTGGAGTTTGGACAGGGGAGGATCCTATGGCTACACCTTC
>TRBV6-1|-|many|TRBJ2-5
CASTAKETQYF
TGTGCCAGCACTGCTAAAGAGACCCAGTACTTC
>TRBV28|-|few|TRBJ2-7
CASSSPRAFPYEQYF
TGTGCCAGCAGTTCCCCCAGGGCTTTCCCCTACGAGCAGTACTTC